This TCR beta chain was identified during a study of graft-versus-host responses after intestinal transplantation. In the case of this clone: Its antigen is unknown.

Assay used: immunoSEQ multiplex PCR; TCRdb lists only in-frame clones, some missing. The repertoire holds about 38,000 clones, with around 86% as singletons. The study's findings and limits: Recipient marrow harbored GvH clones, some of which surfaced first in ileum or blood. Early post-transplant HvG declines tracked with peak circulating GvH clone levels. Clonal ratios of graft-versus-host to host-versus-graft in allografts were high for patients exhibiting graft-donor T cell macrochimerism.

The input for sequencing was PBMCs, taken 1,000 to 1,300 days after transplant. The source is a human patient who received an intestinal transplant, so some T cells may come from the graft donor.

This CDR3 is CASSEGQGGYEQYF. Written as DNA, the CDR3 is TGTGCCAGCAGTGAGGGACAGGGGGGCTACGAGCAGTACTTC. The chain combines TRBV6-1 with TRBJ2-7, with 11 bases fitting TRBD1. CDR3 length equals 14 residues. Germline-derived CDR1 and CDR2 are MNHNS and SASEGT. The V segment lost 3 bases and the J segment 3 bases; nucleotides outside the gene matches: 1.